Sequencing of this T cell receptor (beta chain) was carried out in a study of T cell responses to AZD1222 COVID-19 vaccine. Overall study findings and caveats: White British people made up most donors, females outnumbered males, and clonal diversity was possibly underestimated. Recipients of two AZD1222 doses showed rising Spike-specific TCR breadth and depth.

Remarks on this clone: Its antigen remains unknown.

The CDR3 length is 12 residues. V was clipped by 10 bases and J by 15 bases; unmatched bases: 15. Repertoires were generated with immunoSEQ multiplex PCR, while TCRdb's copy carries only in-frame clones and drops some. Among more than 110,000 clones, 88% were seen once, and the ten largest hold around 3%. Specimen: peripheral blood, collected 28 days after the second AZD1222 dose. The TCR comes from an adult who received the AZD1222 COVID-19 vaccine. The V gene is TRBV23-1, the J gene TRBJ2-1; the match to TRBD1 covers 7 bases. TRBV23-1 carries the ORF label, with uncertain function. CDR3 amino acids: CATPARDSRGFF. CDR3 sequence (DNA): TGCGCCACCCCGGCCCGGGACAGTCGAGGGTTCTTC.